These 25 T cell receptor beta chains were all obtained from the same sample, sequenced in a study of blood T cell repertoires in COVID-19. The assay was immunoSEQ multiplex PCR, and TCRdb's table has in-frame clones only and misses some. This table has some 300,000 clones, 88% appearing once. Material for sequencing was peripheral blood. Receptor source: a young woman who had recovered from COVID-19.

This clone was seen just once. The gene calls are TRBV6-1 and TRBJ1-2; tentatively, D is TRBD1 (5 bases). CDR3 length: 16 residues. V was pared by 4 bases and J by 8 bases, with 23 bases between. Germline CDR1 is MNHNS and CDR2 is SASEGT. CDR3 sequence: CASSGPPPAGLKGYTF. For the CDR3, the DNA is TGTGCCAGCAGTGGTCCACCCCCGGCAGGGCTGAAGGGCTACACCTTC.

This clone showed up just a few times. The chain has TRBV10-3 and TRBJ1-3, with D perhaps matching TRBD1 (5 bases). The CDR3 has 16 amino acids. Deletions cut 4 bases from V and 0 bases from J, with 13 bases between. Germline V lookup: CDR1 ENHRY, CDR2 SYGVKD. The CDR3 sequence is CAISGGRGGSGNTIYF. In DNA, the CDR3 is TGTGCCATCAGTGGAGGGAGGGGTGGCTCTGGAAACACCATATATTTT.

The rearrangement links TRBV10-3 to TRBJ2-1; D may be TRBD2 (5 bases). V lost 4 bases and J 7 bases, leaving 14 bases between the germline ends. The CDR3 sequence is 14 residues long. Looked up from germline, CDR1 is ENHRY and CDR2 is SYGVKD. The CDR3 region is CAISAYAGKNEQFF. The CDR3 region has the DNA TGTGCCATCAGTGCGTATGCCGGGAAAAATGAGCAGTTCTTC.

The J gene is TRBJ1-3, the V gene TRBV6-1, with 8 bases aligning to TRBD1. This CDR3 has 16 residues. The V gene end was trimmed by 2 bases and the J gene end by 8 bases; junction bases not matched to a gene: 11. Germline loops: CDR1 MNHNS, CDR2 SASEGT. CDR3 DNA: TGTGCCAGCAGTGAATACCCACAGGGGGTAACGGACACCATATATTTT. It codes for CASSEYPQGVTDTIYF.

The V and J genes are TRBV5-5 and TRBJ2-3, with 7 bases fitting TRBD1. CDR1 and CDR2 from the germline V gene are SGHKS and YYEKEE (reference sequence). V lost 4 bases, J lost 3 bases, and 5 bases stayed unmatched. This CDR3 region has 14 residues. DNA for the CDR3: TGTGCCAGCAGCGACGGGACAGCGACAGATACGCAGTATTTT. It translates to CASSDGTATDTQYF.

This CDR3 is CSFTAGPTTDTQYF. The CDR3 DNA reads as TGCAGTTTCACAGCGGGGCCGACTACAGATACGCAGTATTTT. J is TRBJ2-3 and V is TRBV29-1, with 7 bases lining up with TRBD2. CDR1 is SQVTM and CDR2 is ANQGSEA in the germline V gene. The CDR3 loop spans 14 amino acids.

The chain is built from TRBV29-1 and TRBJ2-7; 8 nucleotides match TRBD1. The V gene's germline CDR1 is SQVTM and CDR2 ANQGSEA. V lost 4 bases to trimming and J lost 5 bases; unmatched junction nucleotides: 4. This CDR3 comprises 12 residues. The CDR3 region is CSVGTGLDEQYF. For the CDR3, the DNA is TGCAGCGTTGGGACAGGGCTTGACGAGCAGTACTTC.

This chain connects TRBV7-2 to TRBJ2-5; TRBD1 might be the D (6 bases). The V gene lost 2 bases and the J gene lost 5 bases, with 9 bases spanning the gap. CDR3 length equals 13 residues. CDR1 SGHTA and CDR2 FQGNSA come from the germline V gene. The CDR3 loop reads CASSLNRAETQYF. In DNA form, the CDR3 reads TGTGCCAGCAGCTTAAACAGGGCTGAGACCCAGTACTTC.

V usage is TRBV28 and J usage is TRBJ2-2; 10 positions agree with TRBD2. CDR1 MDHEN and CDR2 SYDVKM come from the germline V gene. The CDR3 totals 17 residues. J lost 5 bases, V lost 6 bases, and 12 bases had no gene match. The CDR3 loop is CASSPMASGGGTGELFF. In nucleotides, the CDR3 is TGTGCCAGCAGCCCAATGGCAAGCGGGGGGGGTACCGGGGAGCTGTTTTTT.

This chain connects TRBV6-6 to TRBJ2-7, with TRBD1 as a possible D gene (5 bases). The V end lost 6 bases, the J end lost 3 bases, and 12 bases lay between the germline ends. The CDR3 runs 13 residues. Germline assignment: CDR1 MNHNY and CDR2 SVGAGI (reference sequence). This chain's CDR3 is CASRQPQDYEQYF. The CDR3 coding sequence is TGTGCCAGCAGGCAACCACAGGACTACGAGCAGTACTTC.

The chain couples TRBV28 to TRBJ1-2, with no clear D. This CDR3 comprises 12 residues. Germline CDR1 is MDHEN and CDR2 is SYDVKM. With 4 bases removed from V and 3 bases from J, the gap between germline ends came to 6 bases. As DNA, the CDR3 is TGTGCCAGCAGTTCCGACTACTATGGCTACACCTTC. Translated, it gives CASSSDYYGYTF.

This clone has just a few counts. The CDR3 sequence is CASSIISQGNQPQHF. The CDR3 DNA reads as TGTGCCAGTAGTATTATAAGCCAGGGCAATCAGCCCCAGCATTTT. The chain uses TRBV19 and TRBJ1-5; D is ambiguous. The CDR3 spans 15 residues. V dropped 3 bases and J dropped 2 bases, with 11 bases sitting between them. Per the germline V gene, CDR1 is LNHDA and CDR2 is SQIVND (reference sequence).

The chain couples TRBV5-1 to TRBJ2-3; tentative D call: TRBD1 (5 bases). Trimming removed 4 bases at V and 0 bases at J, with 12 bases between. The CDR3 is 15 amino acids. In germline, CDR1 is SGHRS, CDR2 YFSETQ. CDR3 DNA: TGCGCCAGCAGCCCAGAGACAGCTAGCACAGATACGCAGTATTTT. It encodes CASSPETASTDTQYF.

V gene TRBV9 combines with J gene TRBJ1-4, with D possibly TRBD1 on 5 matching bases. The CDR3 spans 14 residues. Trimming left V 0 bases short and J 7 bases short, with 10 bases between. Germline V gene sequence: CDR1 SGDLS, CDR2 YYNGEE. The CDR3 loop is CASSVGGASEKLFF. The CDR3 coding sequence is TGTGCCAGCAGCGTAGGTGGGGCCTCTGAAAAACTGTTTTTT.

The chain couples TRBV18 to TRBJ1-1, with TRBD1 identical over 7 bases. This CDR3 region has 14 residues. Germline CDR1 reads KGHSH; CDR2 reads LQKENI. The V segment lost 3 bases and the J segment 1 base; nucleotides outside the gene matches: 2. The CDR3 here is CASSPQGENTEAFF. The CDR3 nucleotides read TGTGCCAGCTCACCGCAGGGGGAGAACACTGAAGCTTTCTTT.

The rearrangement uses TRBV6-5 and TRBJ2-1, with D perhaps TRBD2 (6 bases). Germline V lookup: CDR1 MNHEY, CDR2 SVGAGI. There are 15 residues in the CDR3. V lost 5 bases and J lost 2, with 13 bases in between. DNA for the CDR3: TGTGCCAGCAGTACAGACAGCGGGCCCTACAATGAGCAGTTCTTC. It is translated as CASSTDSGPYNEQFF.

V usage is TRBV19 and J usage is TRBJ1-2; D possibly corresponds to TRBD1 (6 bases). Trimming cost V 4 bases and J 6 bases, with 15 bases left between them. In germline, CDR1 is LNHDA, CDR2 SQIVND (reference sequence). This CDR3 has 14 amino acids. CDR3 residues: CASSTFGQFHGYTF. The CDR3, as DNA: TGTGCCAGTAGTACCTTCGGACAGTTCCATGGCTACACCTTC.

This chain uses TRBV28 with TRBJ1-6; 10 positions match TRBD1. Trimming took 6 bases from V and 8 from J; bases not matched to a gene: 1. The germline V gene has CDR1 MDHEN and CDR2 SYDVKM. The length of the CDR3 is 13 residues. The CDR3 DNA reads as TGTGCCAGCAGGACAGGGGGCGATTCACCCCTCCACTTT. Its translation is CASRTGGDSPLHF.

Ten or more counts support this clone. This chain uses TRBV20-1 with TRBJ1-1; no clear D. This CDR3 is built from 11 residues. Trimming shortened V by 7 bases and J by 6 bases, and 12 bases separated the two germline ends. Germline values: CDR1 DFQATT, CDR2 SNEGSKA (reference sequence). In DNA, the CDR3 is TGCAGTGTTCTAGAGGGCTCTGAAGCTTTCTTT. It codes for CSVLEGSEAFF.

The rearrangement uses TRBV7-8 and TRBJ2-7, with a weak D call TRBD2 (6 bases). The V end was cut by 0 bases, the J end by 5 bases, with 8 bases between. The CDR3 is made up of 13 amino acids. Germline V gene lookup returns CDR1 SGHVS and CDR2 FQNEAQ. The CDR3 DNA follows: TGTGCCAGCAGCTTAGCGGGGAGGAACGAGCAGTACTTC. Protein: CASSLAGRNEQYF.

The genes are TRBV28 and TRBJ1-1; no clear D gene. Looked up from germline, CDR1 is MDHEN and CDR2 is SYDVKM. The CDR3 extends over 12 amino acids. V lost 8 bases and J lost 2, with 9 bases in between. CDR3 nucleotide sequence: TGTGCCAGCGGCGGGCCTAACACTGAAGCTTTCTTT. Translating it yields CASGGPNTEAFF. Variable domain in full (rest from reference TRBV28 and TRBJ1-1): DVKVTQSSRYLVKRTGEKVFLECVQDMDHENMFWYRQDPGLGLRLIYFSYDVKMKEKGDIPEGYSVSREKKERFSLILESASTNQTSMYLCASGGPNTEAFFGQGTRLTVV.

In nucleotides, the CDR3 is TGTGCCAGCAGTTTTATAAACACCGGGGAGCTGTTTTTT. It encodes CASSFINTGELFF. V is TRBV28 and J is TRBJ2-2; no definite D call. The germline V gene encodes CDR1 MDHEN and CDR2 SYDVKM. This CDR3 is 13 amino acids long. With 3 bases removed from V and 2 bases from J, the gap between germline ends came to 4 bases.

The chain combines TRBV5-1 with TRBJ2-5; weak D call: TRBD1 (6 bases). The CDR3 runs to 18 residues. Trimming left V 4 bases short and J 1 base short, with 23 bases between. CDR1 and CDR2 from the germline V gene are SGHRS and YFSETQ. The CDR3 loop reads CASSPYGGGQITQETQYF. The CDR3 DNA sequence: TGCGCCAGCAGCCCCTATGGAGGCGGACAGATCACCCAAGAGACCCAGTACTTC. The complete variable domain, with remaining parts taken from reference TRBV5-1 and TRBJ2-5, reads KAGVTQTPRYLIKTRGQQVTLSCSPISGHRSVSWYQQTPGQGLQFLFEYFSETQRNKGNFPGRFSGRQFSNSRSEMNVSTLELGDSALYLCASSPYGGGQITQETQYFGPGTRLLVL.

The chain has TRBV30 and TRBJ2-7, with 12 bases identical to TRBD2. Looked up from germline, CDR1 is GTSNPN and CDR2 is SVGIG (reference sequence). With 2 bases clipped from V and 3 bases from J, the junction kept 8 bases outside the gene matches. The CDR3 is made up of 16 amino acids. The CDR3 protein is CAWSLPGLAGVYEQYF. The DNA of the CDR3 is TGTGCCTGGAGTCTACCGGGACTAGCGGGTGTCTACGAGCAGTACTTC.

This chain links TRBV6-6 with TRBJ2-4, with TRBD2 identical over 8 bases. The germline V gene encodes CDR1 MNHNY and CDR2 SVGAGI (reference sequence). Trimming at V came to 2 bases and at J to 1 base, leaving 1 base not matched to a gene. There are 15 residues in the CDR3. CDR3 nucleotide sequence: TGTGCCAGCAGTTACCGGGGGGGCGCCAAAAACATTCAGTACTTC. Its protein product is CASSYRGGAKNIQYF.